These 13 T cell receptor beta chains originate from one sample sequenced in a study of T cell clonality in common variable immunodeficiency. The table came from immunoSEQ multiplex PCR; TCRdb's copy has only in-frame clones and leaves some out. Recorded here are roughly 34,000 clones, none singletons. Source material: peripheral blood mononuclear cells. These receptors were obtained from a person aged 18 to 70 in good health.

This clone was recorded many times. The read terminates 3 residues before the CDR3 end, so the remaining end is supplied by the germline J gene. The chain uses TRBV20-1 and TRBJ2-1, with a weak D call TRBD2 (6 bases). The germline gives CDR1 DFQATT, CDR2 SNEGSKA (reference sequence). The V gene lost 7 bases and the J gene lost 0 bases, with 13 bases spanning the gap. CDR3 length: 14 amino acids. The CDR3 loop is CSVPGRSSYNEQFF. The part of the CDR3 DNA that was read is TGCAGTGTACCGGGGAGGAGCTCCTACAATGAG.

In this sample, this clone turned up many times. Sequencing ends 3 residues short of the CDR3 end; the germline J gene provides the rest. The genes are TRBV2 and TRBJ2-7; maybe TRBD1 (5 bases). This CDR3 has 11 amino acids. In germline, CDR1 is SNHLY, CDR2 FYNNEI. V was shortened by 6 bases and J by 4 bases, with 7 bases between the two germline ends. The CDR3 reads CASRRQYEQYF. Incomplete CDR3 DNA: TGTGCCAGCAGGAGACAGTACGAG.

This clone was counted ten times or more. CDR3 residues: CASSQEFRGGTDTQYF. Partial CDR3 DNA: TGTGCCAGCAGCCAAGAGTTTCGGGGAGGCACAGATACG. The V and J genes are TRBV4-2 and TRBJ2-3; D might be TRBD2 (5 bases). The DNA ends 3 residues before the CDR3 does, and the rest of the CDR3 is filled in from the germline J gene. The CDR3 totals 16 residues. Trimming removed 0 bases at V and 1 base at J, with 11 bases between. Germline lookup yields CDR1 LGHNA and CDR2 YNFKEQ.

There are many counts of this clone. The read ends 3 residues before the CDR3 terminus; that terminus is restored from the germline J gene. The V call is TRBV10-3, the J call TRBJ2-2, with D perhaps TRBD1 (5 bases). The V gene's germline CDR1 is ENHRY and CDR2 SYGVKD. V gave up 7 bases and J gave up 6 bases, with 12 bases separating them. The CDR3 runs to 13 residues. The chain's CDR3 is CAITNRLSGELFF. The CDR3 bases that were read are TGTGCCATCACCAACAGGCTTTCCGGGGAG.

This clone was seen at least ten times. Sequencing ends 3 residues short of the CDR3 end; the germline J gene provides the rest. The V call is TRBV29-1, the J call TRBJ2-7, with D perhaps matching TRBD2 (7 bases). The CDR3 sequence is 15 residues long. V gave up 0 bases and J gave up 0 bases, with 12 bases separating them. CDR1 is SQVTM, CDR2 ANQGSEA, per germline. CDR3 residues: CSVEDPRGLSYEQYF. The part of the CDR3 DNA that was read is TGCAGCGTTGAAGATCCGCGGGGGCTCTCCTACGAG.

Many counts were recorded for this clone. Read data end 3 residues before the CDR3 end; the end is taken from the germline J gene. The rearrangement uses TRBV7-3 and TRBJ2-7; D is unresolved. CDR3 length: 11 residues. With 5 bases removed from V and 4 bases from J, the gap between germline ends came to 6 bases. Germline CDR1 SGHTA, CDR2 FQGTGA. The CDR3 bases that were read are TGTGCCAGCAGCCCTCTTTACGAG. It yields the protein CASSPLYE. The full CDR3 reads CASSPLYEQYF.

This clone has at least ten counts. One end of the junction is discordant with germline, which a read error may explain. The CDR3 extends 3 residues past the end of the read, so its final part is completed from the germline J gene. This rearrangement joins TRBV4-2 to TRBJ2-5; D not resolved. There are 14 residues in the CDR3. Germline loops: CDR1 LGHNA, CDR2 YNFKEQ. Here the CDR3 reads CASSQEISRETQYF. The part of the CDR3 DNA that was read is TGCGCCAGCAGCCAAGAGATTTCTAGGGAGACC.

This clone was observed at least ten times. The read ends 3 residues before the CDR3 terminus; that terminus is restored from the germline J gene. The chain links TRBV6-2 or TRBV6-3 to TRBJ1-3, with unresolved D. V lost 2 bases and J 2 bases, leaving 7 bases between the germline ends. CDR1 and CDR2 (germline): MNHEY, SVGEGT. CDR3 length: 14 amino acids. CDR3: CASSYGIAGNTIYF. Incomplete CDR3 DNA: TGTGCCAGCAGTTACGGCATCGCTGGAAACACC.

Many counts were recorded for this clone. Coverage ceases 3 residues before the CDR3 finishes, and the germline J gene fills in the end. The genes are TRBV20-1 and TRBJ2-3; a possible D gene is TRBD1 (6 bases). The CDR3 totals 14 residues. Germline V gives CDR1 DFQATT, CDR2 SNEGSKA (reference sequence). Trimming removed 5 bases from V and 2 bases from J, with 14 bases in between. The CDR3 loop reads CSARHWTDTDTQYF. The CDR3 bases that were read are TGCAGTGCTCGACATTGGACAGACACAGATACG.

This clone is judged medium-sized (0.01 to 0.1%). The read ends 3 residues early relative to the CDR3; the germline J gene fills the gap. The chain couples TRBV18 to TRBJ2-1, with 9 bases identical to TRBD2. The CDR3 extends over 16 amino acids. CDR1 and CDR2 from the germline V gene are KGHSH and LQKENI. V was clipped by 3 bases and J by 4 bases; unmatched bases: 7. Here the CDR3 reads CASSPLSSGGYNEQFF. The part of the CDR3 DNA that was read is TGTGCCAGCTCACCGCTTAGTAGCGGGGGATACAATGAG.

This clone was counted at least ten times. The read ends 3 residues shy of where the CDR3 ends; the end is completed using the germline J gene. The chain has TRBV5-6 and TRBJ1-1; the match to TRBD1 covers 8 bases. Trimming cost V 4 bases and J 2 bases; bases outside gene matches: 4. Germline assignment: CDR1 SGHDT and CDR2 YYEEEE. The CDR3 has 14 residues. The sequenced part of the CDR3 DNA is TGTGCCAGCAGCCGGACAGGGACCAACACTGAA. Its protein product is CASSRTGTNTE. The entire CDR3 is CASSRTGTNTEAFF.

This clone was detected many times. The CDR3 goes on 3 residues after the read ends, and that part is filled in from the germline J gene. The V gene is TRBV7-2, the J gene TRBJ2-7; tentative D call: TRBD1 (6 bases). The V end was cut by 1 base, the J end by 1 base, with 11 bases between. The CDR3 is 15 amino acids. Germline V gene data show CDR1 as SGHTA and CDR2 as FQGNSA. Partial CDR3 DNA: TGTGCCAGCAGCTTAGTGGGTGGACAGTCCTACGAG. Encoded protein: CASSLVGGQSYE. In full, the CDR3 reads CASSLVGGQSYEQYF.

This clone was observed many times. The read ends 3 residues shy of where the CDR3 ends; the end is completed using the germline J gene. The V and J genes are TRBV10-3 and TRBJ2-3; TRBD2 aligns across 12 bases. J was trimmed by 6 bases and V by 0 bases; bases with no gene match: 7. The germline CDR1 and CDR2 sequences are ENHRY and SYGVKD. The CDR3 loop spans 17 amino acids. The CDR3 region is CAISESKGLAGSDTQYF. Incomplete CDR3 DNA: TGTGCCATCAGTGAGTCGAAGGGACTAGCGGGTTCCGATACG.